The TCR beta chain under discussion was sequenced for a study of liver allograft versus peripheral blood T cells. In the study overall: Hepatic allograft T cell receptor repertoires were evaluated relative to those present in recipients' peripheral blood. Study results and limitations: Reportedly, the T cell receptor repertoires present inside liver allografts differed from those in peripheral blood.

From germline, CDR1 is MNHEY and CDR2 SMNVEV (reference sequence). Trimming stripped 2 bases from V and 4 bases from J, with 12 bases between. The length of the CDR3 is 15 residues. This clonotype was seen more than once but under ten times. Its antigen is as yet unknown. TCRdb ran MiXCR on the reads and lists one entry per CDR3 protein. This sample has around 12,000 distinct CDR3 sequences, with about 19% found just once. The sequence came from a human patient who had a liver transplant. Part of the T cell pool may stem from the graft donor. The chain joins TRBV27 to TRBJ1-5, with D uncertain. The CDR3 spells CASSLRALGNQPQHF. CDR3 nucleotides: TGTGCCAGCAGTTTAAGGGCTTTGGGAAATCAGCCCCAGCATTTT.